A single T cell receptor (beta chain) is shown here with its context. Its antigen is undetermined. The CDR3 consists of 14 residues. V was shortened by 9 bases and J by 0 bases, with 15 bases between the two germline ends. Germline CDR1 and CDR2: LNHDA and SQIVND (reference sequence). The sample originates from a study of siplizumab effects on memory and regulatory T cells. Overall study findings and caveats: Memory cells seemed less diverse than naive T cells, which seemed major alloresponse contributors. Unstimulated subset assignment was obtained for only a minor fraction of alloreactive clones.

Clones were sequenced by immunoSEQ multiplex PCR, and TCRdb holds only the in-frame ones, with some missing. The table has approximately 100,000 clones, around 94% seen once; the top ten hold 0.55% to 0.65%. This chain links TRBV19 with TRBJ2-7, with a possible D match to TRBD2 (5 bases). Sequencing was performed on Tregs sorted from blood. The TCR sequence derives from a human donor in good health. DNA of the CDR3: TGTGCCAGCCGTACGGGGAGCGGCTCCTACGAGCAGTACTTC. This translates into CASRTGSGSYEQYF.